These T cell receptor beta chains were read from a single sample in a study of blood T cell repertoires in COVID-19. This table comes from immunoSEQ multiplex PCR, and its TCRdb copy is limited to in-frame clones, with some not included. Found here are around 250,000 clones, under 95% of them singletons; the top ten hold 2.5% to 3%. Sequenced material: PBMCs or T cells enriched from blood (not recorded which). All receptors come from a man aged 40-50 years who had been exposed to COVID-19. The CDR3 runs from the conserved cysteine through the conserved F or W. A D gene is named only where the DNA matches it firmly. For some rows the clone size is stated as once, few or many, or as a class when expanded; others skip it.

CDR3aa: CASSLVMGANNQPQHF; CDR3nt: TGTGCCAGCAGCTTAGTGATGGGGGCCAACAATCAGCCCCAGCATTTT; abundance: once; j_gene: TRBJ1-5; v_gene: TRBV7-2; d_gene: -
CDR3aa: CASSSPTWVHRSNEQFF; CDR3nt: TGTGCCAGCAGTTCACCCACATGGGTCCACAGGTCCAATGAGCAGTTCTTC; abundance: -; j_gene: TRBJ2-1; v_gene: TRBV27; d_gene: -
CDR3aa: CASSLASGSNYEQYF; CDR3nt: TGCGCCAGCAGCTTGGCGTCGGGGAGTAATTACGAGCAGTACTTC; abundance: -; j_gene: TRBJ2-7; v_gene: TRBV5-1; d_gene: -
CDR3aa: CASSLSANNEQFF; CDR3nt: TGTGCCAGCAGCTTATCAGCGAACAATGAGCAGTTCTTC; abundance: -; j_gene: TRBJ2-1; v_gene: TRBV7-3; d_gene: -
CDR3aa: CASSFSSSNQPQHF; CDR3nt: TGTGCCAGCAGTTTCTCGTCGAGCAATCAGCCCCAGCATTTT; abundance: -; j_gene: TRBJ1-5; v_gene: TRBV27; d_gene: -
CDR3aa: CASSKRTGVYQETQYF; CDR3nt: TGTGCCAGTAGTAAACGGACAGGGGTGTACCAAGAGACCCAGTACTTC; abundance: -; j_gene: TRBJ2-5; v_gene: TRBV19; d_gene: TRBD1
CDR3aa: CASSFQRENTEAFF; CDR3nt: TGTGCCAGCAGTTTTCAGCGGGAGAACACTGAAGCTTTCTTT; abundance: -; j_gene: TRBJ1-1; v_gene: TRBV27; d_gene: -
CDR3aa: CATSDHPGTSGLTDTQYF; CDR3nt: TGTGCCACCAGTGATCATCCCGGGACTAGCGGGCTCACAGATACGCAGTATTTT; abundance: -; j_gene: TRBJ2-3; v_gene: TRBV24-1; d_gene: TRBD2
CDR3aa: CASSLAGTRASGNTIYF; CDR3nt: TGCGCCAGCAGCTTGGCCGGGACACGTGCATCTGGAAACACCATATATTTT; abundance: -; j_gene: TRBJ1-3; v_gene: TRBV5-1; d_gene: -
CDR3aa: CASSRQGAGYGYTF; CDR3nt: TGTGCCAGCAGCCGACAGGGGGCAGGCTATGGCTACACCTTC; abundance: -; j_gene: TRBJ1-2; v_gene: TRBV11-2; d_gene: TRBD1
CDR3aa: CASRDGDTDTQYF; CDR3nt: TGTGCCAGCAGGGACGGGGACACAGATACGCAGTATTTT; abundance: -; j_gene: TRBJ2-3; v_gene: TRBV7-3; d_gene: -
CDR3aa: CASTLWTRGADSPLHF; CDR3nt: TGTGCCAGCACGCTATGGACCCGGGGGGCGGATTCACCCCTCCACTTT; abundance: -; j_gene: TRBJ1-6; v_gene: TRBV7-9; d_gene: -
CDR3aa: CASGLVRGGDGYTF; CDR3nt: TGTGCTAGTGGTTTGGTACGTGGGGGCGATGGCTACACCTTC; abundance: -; j_gene: TRBJ1-2; v_gene: TRBV12-5; d_gene: -
CDR3aa: CASSLTSGRTDTQYF; CDR3nt: TGCGCCAGCAGCTTGACTAGCGGGAGGACAGATACGCAGTATTTT; abundance: -; j_gene: TRBJ2-3; v_gene: TRBV5-1; d_gene: TRBD2
CDR3aa: CASSPATGEISEAFF; CDR3nt: TGTGCCAGCAGCCCCGCGACAGGGGAAATCTCTGAAGCTTTCTTT; abundance: once; j_gene: TRBJ1-1; v_gene: TRBV7-9; d_gene: TRBD1
CDR3aa: CATSDFGGVETQYF; CDR3nt: TGTGCCACCAGTGATTTTGGAGGGGTAGAGACCCAGTACTTC; abundance: once; j_gene: TRBJ2-5; v_gene: TRBV24-1; d_gene: -
CDR3aa: CASSIGQGADTQYF; CDR3nt: TGTGCCAGCAGTATCGGACAGGGTGCAGATACGCAGTATTTT; abundance: -; j_gene: TRBJ2-3; v_gene: TRBV6-6; d_gene: TRBD1
CDR3aa: CASSLQVLTEAFF; CDR3nt: TGTGCCAGCAGCTTGCAGGTGCTCACTGAAGCTTTCTTT; abundance: -; j_gene: TRBJ1-1; v_gene: TRBV5-4; d_gene: -
CDR3aa: CASSRKTATSGTRYNEQFF; CDR3nt: TGTGCCAGCAGCCGCAAAACCGCCACTAGCGGGACAAGGTACAATGAGCAGTTCTTC; abundance: -; j_gene: TRBJ2-1; v_gene: TRBV3-1/TRBV3-2; d_gene: TRBD2
CDR3aa: CASSQPGQEYNQPQHF; CDR3nt: TGCGCCAGCAGCCAACCGGGACAGGAATACAATCAGCCCCAGCATTTT; abundance: -; j_gene: TRBJ1-5; v_gene: TRBV4-1; d_gene: TRBD1
CDR3aa: CASSLDRISNTIYF; CDR3nt: TGCGCCAGCAGCTTGGACAGGATATCGAACACCATATATTTT; abundance: -; j_gene: TRBJ1-3; v_gene: TRBV5-1; d_gene: -
CDR3aa: CASSLSSSYEQYF; CDR3nt: TGTGCCAGCAGCTTAAGTAGCAGCTACGAGCAGTACTTC; abundance: -; j_gene: TRBJ2-7; v_gene: TRBV13; d_gene: -
CDR3aa: CASSIWGRNQETQYF; CDR3nt: TGTGCCAGTAGTATTTGGGGGAGGAATCAAGAGACCCAGTACTTC; abundance: -; j_gene: TRBJ2-5; v_gene: TRBV19; d_gene: -
CDR3aa: CASSETGAYGYTF; CDR3nt: TGTGCCAGCAGCGAAACAGGGGCCTATGGCTACACCTTC; abundance: -; j_gene: TRBJ1-2; v_gene: TRBV6-4; d_gene: TRBD1
CDR3aa: CASSDTGGPGTEAFF; CDR3nt: TGTGCCAGCAGCGATACAGGGGGACCCGGCACTGAAGCTTTCTTT; abundance: -; j_gene: TRBJ1-1; v_gene: TRBV5-8; d_gene: TRBD1
CDR3aa: CASSVQGNQPQHF; CDR3nt: TGTGCCAGCAGTGTACAGGGAAATCAGCCCCAGCATTTT; abundance: -; j_gene: TRBJ1-5; v_gene: TRBV2; d_gene: -
CDR3aa: CASSLATPVGAFF; CDR3nt: TGCGCCAGCAGCTTGGCGACTCCGGTGGGAGCTTTCTTT; abundance: -; j_gene: TRBJ1-1; v_gene: TRBV5-1; d_gene: -
CDR3aa: CASSLRDSGLSTGELFF; CDR3nt: TGTGCCAGCAGTTTGCGGGACTCGGGACTTAGCACCGGGGAGCTGTTTTTT; abundance: -; j_gene: TRBJ2-2; v_gene: TRBV28; d_gene: -
CDR3aa: CASSSGLVTYEQYF; CDR3nt: TGCGCCAGCAGCTCGGGACTAGTCACCTACGAGCAGTACTTC; abundance: few; j_gene: TRBJ2-7; v_gene: TRBV5-1; d_gene: TRBD2
CDR3aa: CASSLGGSLNEKLFF; CDR3nt: TGTGCCAGCAGTTTGGGGGGTAGTCTTAATGAAAAACTGTTTTTT; abundance: -; j_gene: TRBJ1-4; v_gene: TRBV28; d_gene: -
CDR3aa: CASSPPDRGGETQYF; CDR3nt: TGTGCCAGCTCACCACCCGACAGGGGGGGTGAGACCCAGTACTTC; abundance: -; j_gene: TRBJ2-5; v_gene: TRBV18; d_gene: TRBD1